Given below is one TCR beta chain in context. This record comes from a study of blood T cell repertoires in COVID-19. Here immunoSEQ multiplex PCR was the method, and the copy in TCRdb shows in-frame clones only, minus some. This table holds fewer than 350,000 clones, 85% to 90% found once. Trimming cost V 10 bases and J 0 bases; bases outside gene matches: 5. CDR3 length equals 14 residues. CDR1 and CDR2 (germline): KGHDR, SFDVKD. This rearrangement joins TRBV24-1 to TRBJ2-1, with TRBD2 identical over 7 bases. Source material: peripheral blood. This TCR derives from a woman aged 25-40 years with COVID-19, enrolled during active disease. As DNA, the CDR3 is TGTGCCACATCCCCGGGGGGCTCCTACAATGAGCAGTTCTTC. Translated: CATSPGGSYNEQFF.